The clone carrying this T cell receptor beta chain has a single count. Germline assignment: CDR1 SGHVS and CDR2 FQNEAQ. The CDR3 is made up of 15 amino acids. V was pared by 1 base and J by 4 bases, with 11 bases between. The data were obtained in a study of blood T cell repertoires in COVID-19. Study background: Collection of acute and convalescent COVID-19 samples took place in the United States, Italy and Spain. From T cells, B-cell-depleted T cells, or PBMCs came the material, which was cDNA or gDNA.

Libraries were prepared by immunoSEQ multiplex PCR; TCRdb keeps only in-frame clonotypes and omits some of them. The sample has some 74,000 clones; less than 85% are singletons. The rearrangement joins TRBV7-8 to TRBJ1-5; D possibly corresponds to TRBD1 (6 bases). This sequence originates from a man between 65 and 85 years old with active or convalescent COVID-19. Input material: peripheral blood. The CDR3 sequence is CASSLVQGPNQPQHF. CDR3 coding DNA: TGTGCCAGCAGCTTAGTGCAGGGGCCAAATCAGCCCCAGCATTTT.